The 18 T cell receptor beta chains below were found in one sample sequenced in a study of CD8 T cells in Susac syndrome. RNA, at about 0.45 to 1 ug, was reverse transcribed with random hexamers. TCRdb reprocessed the immunoSEQ multiplex PCR reads via MiXCR and lists one record per CDR3 protein. The sample yields over 95,000 distinct CDR3 sequences, just under 95% seen once. The sequenced sample consisted of CD8+ T cells from PBMCs. The receptors were sampled from a human donor in good health.

The rearrangement links TRBV29-1 to TRBJ2-1; 9 bases map to TRBD2. V trimming: 6 bases; J trimming: 7 bases; junction bases outside the gene matches: 7. Germline CDR1 SQVTM, CDR2 ANQGSEA. The CDR3 is 13 amino acids. CDR3 coding DNA: TGCAGCGTGCGACTAGCGGTCTCTAATGAGCAGTTCTTC. Translation gives CSVRLAVSNEQFF.

The chain links TRBV12-3 or TRBV12-4 to TRBJ1-2; 8 positions agree with TRBD1. This CDR3 region has 15 residues. V was clipped by 5 bases and J by 2 bases; unmatched bases: 7. The CDR3 loop is CASSTQGQANYGYTF. CDR3 DNA sequence: TGTGCCAGCAGTACTCAGGGACAGGCCAACTATGGCTACACCTTC.

The rearrangement uses TRBV27 and TRBJ1-2, with D perhaps TRBD1 (5 bases). The V end lost 2 bases, the J end lost 6 bases, and 10 bases lay between the germline ends. Per germline, CDR1 MNHEY and CDR2 SMNVEV (reference sequence). The CDR3 is 13 residues long. The CDR3 DNA sequence: TGTGCCAGCAGTTTAGCACGGGGGGATGGCTACACCTTC. It yields the protein CASSLARGDGYTF.

The chain carries TRBV6-6 and TRBJ2-1; D gene uncertain. Trimming left V 0 bases short and J 0 bases short, with 3 bases between. The CDR3 totals 14 residues. Germline CDR1 is MNHNY and CDR2 is SVGAGI (reference sequence). CDR3 bases: TGTGCCAGCAGTTACTCGAGCTCCTACAATGAGCAGTTCTTC. Amino acid sequence: CASSYSSSYNEQFF.

V usage is TRBV5-6 and J usage is TRBJ1-5; D gene unclear. CDR3 length: 15 residues. Trimming removed 4 bases from V and 4 bases from J, with 15 bases in between. Germline CDR1 SGHDT, CDR2 YYEEEE. The CDR3 bases are TGTGCCAGCAGCCCAAGGCCAGGCCGAAATCAGCCCCAGCATTTT. This gives the protein CASSPRPGRNQPQHF.

This clonotype showed up just a few times. This chain uses TRBV6-2 or TRBV6-3 with TRBJ1-6; D uncertain. V dropped 2 bases and J dropped 7 bases, with 15 bases sitting between them. Germline CDR1 and CDR2: MNHEY and SVGEGT. This CDR3 spans 16 amino acids. CDR3 loop: CASSYPISRPNSPLHF. CDR3 DNA: TGTGCCAGCAGTTACCCAATCAGCCGGCCGAATTCACCCCTCCACTTT.

The chain links TRBV30 to TRBJ1-5, with D unclear. The CDR3 runs 16 residues. Trimming pared 2 bases from V and 1 base from J, leaving 15 bases between. Germline V gene sequence: CDR1 GTSNPN, CDR2 SVGIG (reference sequence). The CDR3 loop is CAWSPPLGRSNQPQHF. In nucleotides, the CDR3 is TGTGCCTGGAGTCCCCCGCTCGGTAGGAGCAATCAGCCCCAGCATTTT.

The rearrangement uses TRBV7-8 and TRBJ2-3; 10 nucleotides agree with TRBD2. The V and J ends lost 5 bases and 6 bases, in that order; junction bases with no gene match: 8. The germline V gene encodes CDR1 SGHVS and CDR2 FQNEAQ. The length of the CDR3 is 15 residues. The CDR3: CASSEIAGGRDTQYF. For the CDR3, the DNA is TGTGCCAGCAGCGAAATAGCGGGGGGAAGGGATACGCAGTATTTT.

V gene TRBV20-1 combines with J gene TRBJ2-1; D is perhaps TRBD2 (5 bases). The CDR3 covers 14 residues. CDR1 DFQATT and CDR2 SNEGSKA come from the germline V gene (reference sequence). Deletions cut 6 bases from V and 0 bases from J, with 12 bases between. The CDR3 loop reads CSATRGGSYNEQFF. CDR3 bases: TGCAGTGCCACCCGAGGAGGCTCCTACAATGAGCAGTTCTTC.

V and J are TRBV3-1 and TRBJ1-5; 10 nucleotides match TRBD1. This CDR3 contains 16 residues. The junction had 8 bases not matched to a gene; V was cut back by 9 bases and J by 0 bases. In germline, CDR1 is LGHDT, CDR2 YNNKEL (reference sequence). The CDR3 here is CARRTGGLGSNQPQHF. The DNA for the CDR3 is TGTGCCAGAAGGACAGGGGGTTTGGGTAGCAATCAGCCCCAGCATTTT.

V gene TRBV4-2 combines with J gene TRBJ1-1; D uncertain. V was trimmed by 0 bases and J by 4 bases, leaving 15 bases between them. The CDR3 covers 16 residues. CDR1 is LGHNA, CDR2 YNFKEQ, per germline. As DNA, the CDR3 is TGTGCCAGCAGCCAAGAAATCTCGGGAGGGAGCACTGAAGCTTTCTTT. Its translation: CASSQEISGGSTEAFF.

This clonotype appeared once. This chain uses TRBV7-8 with TRBJ2-7, with D unclear. Trimming shortened V by 0 bases and J by 12 bases, and 12 bases separated the two germline ends. CDR3 length: 12 amino acids. CDR1 is SGHVS, CDR2 FQNEAQ, per germline. The CDR3 here is CASSLAGSRGYF. In nucleotides, the CDR3 is TGTGCCAGCAGCTTAGCAGGATCGCGAGGGTACTTC.

This clonotype has a single count. The chain recombines TRBV14 with TRBJ2-6, with D possibly matching TRBD1 (6 bases). Between the trimmed V and J ends, which lost 2 bases and 3 bases, there was a span of 14 bases. Germline-derived CDR1 and CDR2 are SGHDN and FVKESK. The CDR3 sequence is 17 residues long. The CDR3 DNA sequence: TGTGCCAGCAGCCAACAGGGGCTCGTACTTGGGGCCAACGTCCTGACTTTC. Protein sequence: CASSQQGLVLGANVLTF.

CDR3 nucleotides: TGTGCCAGCAGCTTTATAACAGGGATGGGCACCGGGGAGCTGTTTTTT. It specifies CASSFITGMGTGELFF. The chain couples TRBV5-4 to TRBJ2-2; possibly TRBD1 for D (6 bases). This CDR3 comprises 16 residues. The germline CDR1 and CDR2 sequences are SGHNT and YYREEE (reference sequence). V was pared by 2 bases and J by 4 bases, with 15 bases between.

This clonotype was counted once. The J gene is TRBJ1-2, the V gene TRBV15; maybe TRBD1 (6 bases). V gave up 0 bases and J gave up 7 bases, with 18 bases separating them. CDR1 is LNHNV, CDR2 YYDKDF, per germline (reference sequence). This CDR3 is built from 16 residues. The CDR3 DNA reads TGTGCCACCAGCAGAGATCGGAACAGGGAATTTTCTGGCTACACCTTC. This encodes CATSRDRNREFSGYTF.

This clonotype was observed a single time. The chain is built from TRBV3-1 and TRBJ2-7; 7 bases align to TRBD1. J lost 4 bases, V lost 4 bases, and 7 bases had no gene match. This CDR3 has 14 residues. Looked up from germline, CDR1 is LGHDT and CDR2 is YNNKEL (reference sequence). This CDR3 reads CASSRAKQGYEQYF. CDR3 nucleotides: TGTGCCAGCAGCCGTGCAAAACAGGGGTACGAGCAGTACTTC.

The chain couples TRBV7-2 to TRBJ2-1; unclear D gene. The V end was cut by 3 bases, the J end by 10 bases, with 7 bases between. CDR3 length equals 11 residues. CDR1 SGHTA and CDR2 FQGNSA come from the germline V gene. The DNA of the CDR3 is TGTGCCAGCAGCTTCGACACGGAGCAGTTCTTC. This codes for CASSFDTEQFF. The entire variable domain, with the rest obtained from reference TRBV7-2 and TRBJ2-1, is as follows: GAGVSQSPSNKVTEKGKDVELRCDPISGHTALYWYRQSLGQGLEFLIYFQGNSAPDKSGLPSDRFSAERTGGSVSTLTIQRTQQEDSAVYLCASSFDTEQFFGPGTRLTVL.

The rearrangement joins TRBV29-1 to TRBJ2-3; a possible D gene is TRBD2 (6 bases). This CDR3 contains 12 residues. From germline, CDR1 is SQVTM and CDR2 ANQGSEA. V lost 8 bases and J 1 base, leaving 10 bases between the germline ends. The CDR3 region is CSTSGGTDTQYF. The DNA of the CDR3 is TGCAGCACCTCGGGGGGCACAGATACGCAGTATTTT.